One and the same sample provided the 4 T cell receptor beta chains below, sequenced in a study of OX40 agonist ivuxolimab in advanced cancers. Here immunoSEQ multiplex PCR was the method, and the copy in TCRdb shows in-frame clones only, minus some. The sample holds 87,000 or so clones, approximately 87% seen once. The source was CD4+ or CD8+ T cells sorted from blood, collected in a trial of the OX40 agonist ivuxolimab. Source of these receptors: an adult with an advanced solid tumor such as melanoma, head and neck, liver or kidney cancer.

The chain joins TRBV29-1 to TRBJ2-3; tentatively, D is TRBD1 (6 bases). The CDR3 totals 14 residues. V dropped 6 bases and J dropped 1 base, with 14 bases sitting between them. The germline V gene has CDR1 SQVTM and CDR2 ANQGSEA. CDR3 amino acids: CSVGQFGGTDTQYF. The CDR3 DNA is TGCAGCGTCGGACAGTTTGGAGGCACAGATACGCAGTATTTT.

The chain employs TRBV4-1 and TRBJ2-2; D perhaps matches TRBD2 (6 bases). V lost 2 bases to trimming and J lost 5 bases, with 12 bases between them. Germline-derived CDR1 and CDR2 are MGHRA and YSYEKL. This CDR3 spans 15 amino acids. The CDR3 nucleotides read TGCGCCAGCAGCCAACCCCTTCGGGGGACCGGGGAGCTGTTTTTT. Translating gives CASSQPLRGTGELFF.

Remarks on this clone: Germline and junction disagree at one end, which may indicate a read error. CDR3 in DNA: TGTGCCAGCAGCTTCAACGGGGCGAAGACCGGGGAGCTGTTTTTT. This translates into CASSFNGAKTGELFF. The chain combines TRBV11-3 with TRBJ2-2, with D possibly being TRBD1 or TRBD2 (5 bases each). CDR1 SGHNT and CDR2 YENEEA come from the germline V gene. This CDR3 region has 15 residues.

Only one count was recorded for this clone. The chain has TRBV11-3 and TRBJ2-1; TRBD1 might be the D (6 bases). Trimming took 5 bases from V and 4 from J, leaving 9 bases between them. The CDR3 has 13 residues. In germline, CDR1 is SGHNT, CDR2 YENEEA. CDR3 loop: CASSQGQYNEQFF. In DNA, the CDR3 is TGTGCCAGCAGCCAGGGGCAGTACAATGAGCAGTTCTTC.